This T cell receptor beta chain was captured by sequencing in a study of T cell responses to AZD1222 COVID-19 vaccine. Study results and limitations: The reported proportion of spike-specific TCRs targeting unmutated variant regions was nearly half. It was only 6 or 7 AZD1222 recipients who were seropositive at baseline. Repertoires were sampled only after the peak T cell response.

This CDR3 region has 14 residues. Germline CDR1 SGHRS, CDR2 YFSETQ. V was shortened by 6 bases and J by 2 bases, with 15 bases between the two germline ends. Of note for this clone: Its antigen is unknown.

TCRdb's copy holds only in-frame clones and misses some; the assay was immunoSEQ multiplex PCR. Found here are under 170,000 clones, more than 85% of them singletons; the top ten hold 3.3%. This specimen was peripheral blood, taken 28 days after the second AZD1222 dose. J is TRBJ2-7 and V is TRBV5-1; D may be TRBD2 (5 bases). This clonotype was obtained from an adult who received the AZD1222 COVID-19 vaccine. The CDR3 here is CASNPAGGPYEQYF. In DNA form, the CDR3 reads TGCGCCAGCAATCCGGCAGGCGGGCCCTACGAGCAGTACTTC.